This TCR beta chain was observed in a study of Graves' ophthalmopathy and Graves' hyperthyroidism. Study-wide results and limits: In predicting ophthalmopathy progression, the model reached approximately 70% sensitivity and around 72% specificity. Blood also harbored most expanded thyroid clonotypes above 0.001 frequency.

This CDR3 region has 15 residues. The V end lost 5 bases, the J end lost 15 bases, and 23 bases lay between the germline ends. The study excluded patients with other autoimmune diseases, uncontrolled infections, pregnancy or lactation. The authors amplified TCR beta CDR3 regions from RNA transcripts. HTBI primers primed a first-round RT-PCR, and a second-round multiplex PCR followed. TCRdb re-analysed the multiplex PCR reads in MiXCR, keeping a single row per CDR3 protein. The sample consists of 400,000 to 500,000 distinct CDR3 sequences, more than 20% of them appearing once. This clonotype was picked up many times. Its cognate antigen is unknown.

This rearrangement joins TRBV12-3 or TRBV12-4 to TRBJ1-6; weak D call: TRBD1 (6 bases). The specimen sequenced was peripheral blood. The receptor's source is a woman aged 18 to 35 with stable Graves' hyperthyroidism. In DNA, the CDR3 is TGTGCCAGCAGTCTAGGGGGGACGATGGGGTCAGTCCTCCACTTT. Protein: CASSLGGTMGSVLHF.